These 5 T cell receptor beta chains share one sample of origin, sequenced in a study of shared clonotypes between healthy human individuals. Assay used: immunoSEQ multiplex PCR; TCRdb lists only in-frame clones, some missing. The repertoire consists of fewer than 850,000 clones, with roughly 78% occurring once and the leading ten covering approximately 1.8%. Sequencing was done on a sample of memory CD4+ T cells sorted from blood. Stated subset: CD45RA-negative fraction. The origin of the receptors is a woman in her 30s in good health.

The chain employs TRBV2 and TRBJ1-5, with no clear D. The germline CDR1 and CDR2 sequences are SNHLY and FYNNEI. Deletions cut 4 bases from V and 0 bases from J, with 10 bases between. This CDR3 region has 15 residues. The CDR3: CASSVQRHSNQPQHF. DNA for the CDR3: TGTGCCAGCAGTGTGCAGAGACATAGCAATCAGCCCCAGCATTTT.

The sample holds a few counts of this clone. This chain uses TRBV27 with TRBJ2-1; 10 bases line up with TRBD2. The V gene end was trimmed by 1 base and the J gene end by 7 bases; junction bases not matched to a gene: 13. The CDR3 length is 18 residues. Germline CDR1 is MNHEY and CDR2 is SMNVEV (reference sequence). Here the CDR3 reads CASSLYPPGSGRPNEQFF. Here the CDR3 DNA reads TGTGCCAGCAGTTTATATCCCCCGGGTAGCGGGAGGCCGAATGAGCAGTTCTTC.

V is TRBV27 and J is TRBJ2-5, with a possible D match to TRBD2 (6 bases). The V end lost 10 bases, the J end lost 0 bases, and 12 bases lay between the germline ends. The V gene's germline CDR1 is MNHEY and CDR2 SMNVEV (reference sequence). This CDR3 has 13 amino acids. CDR3 residues: CATRSGNQETQYF. Here the CDR3 DNA reads TGTGCCACCCGTAGCGGAAACCAAGAGACCCAGTACTTC.

The CDR3 loop is CSVVGRLTYEQYF. In nucleotides, the CDR3 is TGCAGCGTTGTGGGTAGGTTGACCTACGAGCAGTACTTC. This chain joins TRBV29-1 and TRBJ2-7; D is unclear. V lost 4 bases and J lost 2, with 12 bases in between. Germline loops: CDR1 SQVTM, CDR2 ANQGSEA. This CDR3 contains 13 residues.

The chain links TRBV29-1 to TRBJ2-7; TRBD1 might be the D (7 bases). V was clipped by 1 base and J by 4 bases, with 11 bases between them. CDR3 length: 13 residues. Germline loops: CDR1 SQVTM, CDR2 ANQGSEA. CDR3 in amino acids: CSVEAEGAYEQYF. The CDR3 DNA reads as TGCAGCGTTGAAGCGGAGGGGGCGTACGAGCAGTACTTC.